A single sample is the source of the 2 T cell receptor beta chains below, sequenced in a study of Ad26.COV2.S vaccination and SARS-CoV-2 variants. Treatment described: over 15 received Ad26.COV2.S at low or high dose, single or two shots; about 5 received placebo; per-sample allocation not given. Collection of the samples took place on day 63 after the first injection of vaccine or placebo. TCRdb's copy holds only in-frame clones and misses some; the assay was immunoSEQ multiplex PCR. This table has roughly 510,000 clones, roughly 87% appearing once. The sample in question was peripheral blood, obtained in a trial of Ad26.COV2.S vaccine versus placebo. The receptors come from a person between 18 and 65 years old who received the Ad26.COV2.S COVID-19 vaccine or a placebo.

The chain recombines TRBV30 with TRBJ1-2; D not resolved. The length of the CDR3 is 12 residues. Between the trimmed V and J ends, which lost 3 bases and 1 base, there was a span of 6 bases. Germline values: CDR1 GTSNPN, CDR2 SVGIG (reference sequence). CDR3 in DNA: TGTGCCTGGAGAAGTGTTAACTATGGCTACACCTTC. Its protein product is CAWRSVNYGYTF.

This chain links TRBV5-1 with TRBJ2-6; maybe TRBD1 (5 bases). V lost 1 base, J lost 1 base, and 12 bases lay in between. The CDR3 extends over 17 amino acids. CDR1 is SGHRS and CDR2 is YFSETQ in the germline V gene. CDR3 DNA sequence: TGCGCCAGCAGCTTGTTGACCCAGGGATCTGGGGCCAACGTCCTGACTTTC. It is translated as CASSLLTQGSGANVLTF.